The rows below give T cell receptor beta chains drawn from one sample of a study of cytomegalovirus exposure and HLA in healthy donors. Repertoires were generated with immunoSEQ multiplex PCR, while TCRdb's copy carries only in-frame clones and drops some. The sample has about 140,000 clones, about 95% seen once. Material: PBMCs. The receptors were gathered from a man younger than 35 in good health and CMV-seropositive. The CDR3 runs from the conserved cysteine through the conserved F or W. The D gene is left open where the match is weak. Clone size is not always given. Where it is, it says once, few, many or a class for expanded clones.

TRBV2	-	-	TRBJ1-3	CASSERGGAGNTIYF	TGTGCCAGCAGTGAAAGGGGGGGAGCTGGAAACACCATATATTTT
TRBV28	once	TRBD2	TRBJ2-2	CASRTSGKGVTGELFF	TGTGCCAGCAGGACTAGCGGGAAGGGAGTCACCGGGGAGCTGTTTTTT
TRBV18	-	-	TRBJ2-1	CASSPGDTYNEQFF	TGTGCCAGCTCACCAGGGGACACTTACAATGAGCAGTTCTTC
TRBV29-1	once	-	TRBJ1-2	CSVEAPGWDGYTF	TGCAGCGTTGAAGCCCCGGGGTGGGATGGCTACACCTTC
TRBV7-9	-	-	TRBJ2-5	CASSLALAGWGETQYF	TGTGCCAGCAGCTTAGCGCTCGCAGGGTGGGGCGAGACCCAGTACTTC
TRBV13	few	-	TRBJ2-1	CASRLWSSYNEQFF	TGTGCCAGTAGGTTGTGGAGCTCCTACAATGAGCAGTTCTTC
TRBV27	-	TRBD1	TRBJ1-5	CASSPGGIGQPQHF	TGTGCCAGCTCTCCAGGGGGGATCGGTCAGCCCCAGCATTTT
TRBV6-1	-	TRBD1	TRBJ2-1	CASSEWGQENRIYNEQFF	TGTGCCAGCAGTGAATGGGGACAGGAAAACCGTATTTACAATGAGCAGTTCTTC
TRBV28	-	-	TRBJ2-7	CASSEATEQYF	TGTGCCAGCAGCGAAGCAACCGAGCAGTACTTC
TRBV11-2	-	-	TRBJ1-3	CASSPTGGYGNTIYF	TGTGCCAGCAGCCCGACGGGGGGTTATGGAAACACCATATATTTT
TRBV27	-	TRBD2	TRBJ2-3	CASRLAGVASTDTQYF	TGTGCCAGCAGACTAGCGGGAGTAGCTAGCACAGATACGCAGTATTTT
TRBV5-1	-	TRBD1	TRBJ2-5	CASSPGQGAVQETQYF	TGCGCCAGCAGCCCGGGACAGGGGGCGGTACAAGAGACCCAGTACTTC
TRBV27	-	-	TRBJ2-7	CASGGPMHEQYF	TGTGCCAGCGGTGGGCCAATGCACGAGCAGTACTTC
TRBV9	-	-	TRBJ2-6	CASSVGGAGANVLTF	TGTGCCAGCAGCGTAGGCGGGGCCGGGGCCAACGTCCTGACTTTC
TRBV6-6	-	-	TRBJ2-7	CASSYSGESYEQYF	TGTGCCAGCAGTTACTCGGGAGAGTCCTACGAGCAGTACTTC
TRBV29-1	-	-	TRBJ2-2	CSVEEHGEPTGELFF	TGCAGCGTTGAAGAGCACGGGGAACCCACCGGGGAGCTGTTTTTT